The sequence of this T cell receptor beta chain was determined in a study of cytomegalovirus exposure and HLA in healthy donors. Study results and limitations: Some V segments, TRBV6-2 and TRBV6-3 among them, were indistinguishable and were therefore excluded.

The V and J ends lost 0 bases and 5 bases, in that order; junction bases with no gene match: 6. This CDR3 has 15 residues. Germline lookup yields CDR1 SGDLS and CDR2 YYNGEE. Details on this clone: Antigen: not known.

Primers for the PCR totalled 60 Vbeta and 13 Jbeta. Assay: immunoSEQ multiplex PCR; the TCRdb copy retains only in-frame clones and omits some. The sample shows roughly 61,000 clones, about 84% of them seen only once. The J gene is TRBJ2-5, the V gene TRBV9, with TRBD2 matching 8 bases. Sequenced sample: PBMCs. This receptor was identified in a male donor in good health and CMV-seronegative. The CDR3 spells CASSVAGGAWETQYF. CDR3 nucleotide sequence: TGTGCCAGCAGCGTAGCCGGGGGGGCTTGGGAGACCCAGTACTTC.